The 31 T cell receptor beta chains below come from one sample, sequenced in a study of blood T cells in healthy people across ages. Sample-barcoded 5' priming and a J-beta primer mix drove a second PCR of roughly 7 to 11 cycles. TCRdb re-analysed the 5' RACE reads in MiXCR, keeping a single row per CDR3 protein. The profile shows 1.5 million to 2 million distinct CDR3 sequences, 25% to 30% of them singletons. The specimen sequenced was blood. The receptors were gathered from a woman in her twenties or thirties in good health.

The chain is built from TRBV6-4 and TRBJ2-7, with TRBD1 as a possible D gene (5 bases). This CDR3 is built from 13 residues. The V end lost 6 bases, the J end lost 7 bases, and 16 bases lay between the germline ends. The V gene's germline CDR1 is MRHNA and CDR2 SNTAGT. CDR3 bases: TGTGCCAGCAGGGTCCAGGGTTGGGATGAGCAGTACTTC. Translating it yields CASRVQGWDEQYF.

This chain links TRBV10-3 with TRBJ2-5; 14 positions match TRBD2. After removal of 6 bases from V and 3 bases from J, the junction contained 15 bases not matched to a gene. Germline V gives CDR1 ENHRY, CDR2 SYGVKD. This CDR3 has 19 amino acids. CDR3 nucleotides: TGTGCCATCAGCGACGGACTAGCGGGGGGCAAGGCTAATAAAGAGACCCAGTACTTC. Its translation is CAISDGLAGGKANKETQYF.

Notes on this clonotype: As the CDR3 is not closed by the conserved phenylalanine or tryptophan, this likely results from a read error. The gene calls are TRBV7-9 and TRBJ1-1; D is unclear. Germline loops: CDR1 SEHNR, CDR2 FQNEAQ (reference sequence). V lost 1 base and J lost 0, with 3 bases in between. This CDR3 has 13 amino acids. CDR3 residues: CASSLVMNTEAFL. CDR3 in DNA: TGTGCCAGCAGCTTAGTAATGAACACTGAAGCTTTCTTG.

The chain employs TRBV3-1 and TRBJ2-3, with D perhaps assigned TRBD1 or TRBD2 (5 bases each). The CDR3 spans 16 residues. Trimming removed 1 base at V and 6 bases at J, with 17 bases between. Germline V CDR1 and CDR2: LGHDT, YNNKEL (reference sequence). The CDR3 protein is CASSQVGVRVSDTQYF. The CDR3 coding sequence is TGTGCCAGCAGCCAAGTGGGGGTCAGGGTTAGCGATACGCAGTATTTT.

This clonotype occurred once. It may be a read error: a sequence one base away is much more abundant. The CDR3: CASSPPGQSDGEQYF. The CDR3 DNA sequence: TGTGCCAGCTCACCTCCGGGACAGAGCGACGGAGAGCAGTACTTC. The gene calls are TRBV18 and TRBJ2-5, with 7 nucleotides matching TRBD1. The CDR3 length is 15 residues. Trimming cost V 3 bases and J 11 bases; bases outside gene matches: 15. Germline CDR1 reads KGHSH; CDR2 reads LQKENI.

On this clonotype itself: A junction boundary mismatches the germline segment, possibly from a read error. The chain has TRBV5-5 and TRBJ1-5; D unclear. The length of the CDR3 is 15 residues. Germline CDR1 reads SGHKS; CDR2 reads YYEKEE (reference sequence). CDR3 in amino acids: CVSSLTLISNQPQHF. CDR3 in DNA: TGTGTCAGCAGCTTGACCCTAATAAGCAATCAGCCCCAGCATTTT.

This clonotype appeared once. The V and J genes are TRBV3-1 and TRBJ2-3; 8 nucleotides align to TRBD2. The CDR3 consists of 14 residues. J lost 10 bases, V lost 0 bases, and 6 bases had no gene match. CDR1 is LGHDT and CDR2 is YNNKEL in the germline V gene (reference sequence). The CDR3 DNA is TGTGCCAGCAGCCAAGACTGGGGGGGACTAGCGCAGTATTTT. Translation gives CASSQDWGGLAQYF.

Details on this clonotype: At one end, the junction sequence differs from germline, possibly due to a read error. The rearrangement uses TRBV7-2 and TRBJ2-7; D perhaps matches TRBD2 (7 bases). The CDR3 loop spans 15 amino acids. The germline CDR1 and CDR2 sequences are SGHTA and FQGNSA. CDR3 residues: CVSSEWRVGGAEQYF. The CDR3 DNA reads TGTGTCAGCAGCGAATGGCGGGTAGGGGGGGCCGAGCAGTACTTC.

V and J are TRBV7-2 and TRBJ2-1; D is undetermined. The germline V gene encodes CDR1 SGHTA and CDR2 FQGNSA. This CDR3 is 13 amino acids long. The germline V and J ends were trimmed by 2 bases and 10 bases, with 12 bases remaining between them. CDR3 protein: CASSLSRVVEQFF. CDR3 DNA sequence: TGTGCCAGCAGCTTAAGTAGGGTTGTGGAGCAGTTCTTC.

V is TRBV5-1 and J is TRBJ2-7, with a possible D match to TRBD2 (7 bases). The DNA matches TRBJ2-5 better at its end, which makes the J call doubtful. This CDR3 contains 16 residues. The germline gives CDR1 SGHRS, CDR2 YFSETQ. The CDR3 loop is CASSLGRGANLETQYF. The CDR3, as DNA: TGCGCCAGCAGCTTGGGCCGGGGGGCCAACCTAGAGACCCAGTACTTC.

This clonotype was seen a handful of times. This rearrangement joins TRBV27 to TRBJ2-1, with TRBD1 matching over 9 bases. Trimming took 7 bases from V and 6 from J; bases not matched to a gene: 7. Per the germline V gene, CDR1 is MNHEY and CDR2 is SMNVEV (reference sequence). This CDR3 is built from 14 residues. CDR3 nucleotide sequence: TGTGCCAGCATCCCCGGACAGGGGAGCAATGAGCAGTTCTTC. It yields the protein CASIPGQGSNEQFF.

This clonotype was detected ten times or more. This rearrangement joins TRBV7-2 to TRBJ2-1, with 15 bases lining up with TRBD2. CDR3 length: 16 amino acids. Per germline, CDR1 SGHTA and CDR2 FQGNSA. The V gene end was trimmed by 5 bases and the J gene end by 9 bases; junction bases not matched to a gene: 8. Here the CDR3 reads CASSPRTSGRVTEQFF. The CDR3 coding sequence is TGTGCCAGCAGCCCCCGGACTAGCGGGAGGGTTACTGAGCAGTTCTTC.

The V and J genes are TRBV28 and TRBJ2-3; a weak D match, TRBD2 (5 bases). This CDR3 comprises 15 residues. V lost 7 bases, J lost 1 base, and 15 bases lay in between. Germline CDR1 is MDHEN and CDR2 is SYDVKM. The CDR3 loop reads CASKGDGLRTDTQYF. The CDR3 DNA is TGTGCCAGCAAGGGAGATGGCCTACGCACAGATACGCAGTATTTT.

At least ten counts were recorded for this clonotype. The chain links TRBV6-5 to TRBJ2-7; no clear D gene. From germline, CDR1 is MNHEY and CDR2 SVGAGI. The CDR3 spans 15 residues. Trimming took 6 bases from V and 7 from J, leaving 22 bases between them. The CDR3 loop is CASSPLSRMAREQYF. CDR3 bases: TGTGCCAGCAGCCCCCTCTCCCGGATGGCGCGGGAGCAGTACTTC.

This rearrangement joins TRBV5-1 to TRBJ2-3, with 7 bases lining up with TRBD2. V shed 5 bases and J 7 bases; nucleotides not matched to a gene: 7. The germline V gene has CDR1 SGHRS and CDR2 YFSETQ. The CDR3 is 13 amino acids. The CDR3 DNA reads TGCGCCAGCAGTCGCCTAGCGGATCATACGCAGTATTTT. This codes for CASSRLADHTQYF.

This clonotype was detected a few times. Written as DNA, the CDR3 is TGTGCCAGCACTGTTTCAGGGACGAGAGATACGCAGTATTTT. As protein: CASTVSGTRDTQYF. The chain combines TRBV2 with TRBJ2-3; perhaps D is TRBD1 or TRBD2 (5 bases each). The CDR3 length is 14 residues. V dropped 7 bases and J dropped 5 bases, with 16 bases sitting between them. Germline assignment: CDR1 SNHLY and CDR2 FYNNEI.

The chain joins TRBV2 to TRBJ2-5, with D perhaps TRBD2 (5 bases). The CDR3 runs 14 residues. V gave up 3 bases and J gave up 5 bases, with 13 bases separating them. Germline-derived CDR1 and CDR2 are SNHLY and FYNNEI. Here the CDR3 DNA reads TGTGCCAGCAGTGACGTGGGAGTGGGGGAGACCCAGTACTTC. Amino acid sequence: CASSDVGVGETQYF.

A few counts support this clonotype. The chain is built from TRBV15 and TRBJ2-5, with D perhaps given as TRBD1 or TRBD2 (6 bases each). V dropped 8 bases and J dropped 5 bases, with 18 bases sitting between them. The CDR3 covers 14 residues. From germline, CDR1 is LNHNV and CDR2 YYDKDF (reference sequence). CDR3 in DNA: TGTGCCACCTCCAAGCGAGTAGGGGGGGAGACCCAGTACTTC. Amino acids: CATSKRVGGETQYF.

This clonotype was picked up many times. This chain connects TRBV20-1 to TRBJ2-1, with 9 positions matching TRBD1. V gave up 6 bases and J gave up 8 bases; unmatched junction bases: 5. This CDR3 has 12 amino acids. Germline CDR1 reads DFQATT; CDR2 reads SNEGSKA (reference sequence). The CDR3 DNA reads as TGCAGTGCGGGTGGACAGGGGTATGAGCAGTTCTTC. This translates into CSAGGQGYEQFF.

The chain combines TRBV20-1 with TRBJ1-1, with 9 bases identical to TRBD1. This CDR3 is 15 amino acids long. The V gene's germline CDR1 is DFQATT and CDR2 SNEGSKA (reference sequence). J lost 1 base, V lost 5 bases, and 8 bases had no gene match. The CDR3 is CSAYHPGQGNTEAFF. The CDR3 DNA is TGCAGTGCTTACCACCCGGGACAGGGGAACACTGAAGCTTTCTTT.

This clonotype was seen a handful of times. V and J are TRBV27 and TRBJ1-6; D gene uncertain. Germline CDR1 and CDR2: MNHEY and SMNVEV (reference sequence). V gave up 4 bases and J gave up 12 bases, with 10 bases separating them. The CDR3 contains 12 residues. The CDR3: CASSSGALPLHF. DNA of the CDR3: TGTGCCAGCAGTTCGGGAGCTTTACCCCTCCACTTT.

The chain combines TRBV6-2 or TRBV6-3 with TRBJ2-3; 10 bases map to TRBD2. The CDR3 extends over 13 amino acids. The trim removed 8 bases at V and 7 bases at J, leaving 6 bases unmatched. Per the germline V gene, CDR1 is MNHEY and CDR2 is SVGEGT. CDR3 coding DNA: TGTGCCAGCTCTTCGACTAGCGGGTATACGCAGTATTTT. The encoded protein is CASSSTSGYTQYF.

With regard to this clonotype: Given a much more abundant clone one base away, this may be a read error. V and J are TRBV15 and TRBJ2-5, with D tentatively TRBD1 (6 bases). With 4 bases removed from V and 11 bases from J, the gap between germline ends came to 20 bases. Germline CDR1 LNHNV, CDR2 YYDKDF (reference sequence). The CDR3 runs 14 residues. The DNA of the CDR3 is TGTGCCACCAGCACCCCACAGGGAATTCATGAGCAGTACTTC. It translates to CATSTPQGIHEQYF.

This sequence joins TRBV10-3 and TRBJ1-6, with D tentatively TRBD1 (5 bases). The CDR3 is 15 amino acids. V was pared by 4 bases and J by 3 bases, with 10 bases between. The germline gives CDR1 ENHRY, CDR2 SYGVKD. CDR3: CAISGQGNYNSPLHF. Here the CDR3 DNA reads TGTGCCATCAGTGGGCAGGGCAACTATAATTCACCCCTCCACTTT.

This sequence joins TRBV3-1 and TRBJ2-1, with 8 bases lining up with TRBD2. This CDR3 is 17 amino acids long. V lost 2 bases, J lost 1 base, and 7 bases stayed unmatched. CDR1 and CDR2 from the germline V gene are LGHDT and YNNKEL (reference sequence). As DNA, the CDR3 is TGTGCCAGCAGCCAAATTTCGGGCGGGGGGTCCTACAATGAGCAGTTCTTC. This gives the protein CASSQISGGGSYNEQFF.

This clonotype has just a few counts. The V call is TRBV20-1, the J call TRBJ2-5; 7 positions agree with TRBD2. The germline V gene encodes CDR1 DFQATT and CDR2 SNEGSKA (reference sequence). The CDR3 extends over 12 amino acids. Trimming cost V 6 bases and J 11 bases; bases outside gene matches: 12. The CDR3 is CSAAGRRNEQYF. For the CDR3, the DNA is TGCAGTGCAGCGGGGCGACGGAATGAGCAGTACTTC.

This clonotype has more than one count but fewer than ten. This chain joins TRBV6-2 or TRBV6-3 and TRBJ2-6, with D hard to call. V was trimmed by 4 bases and J by 4 bases, leaving 14 bases between them. The CDR3 totals 16 residues. Per the germline V gene, CDR1 is MNHEY and CDR2 is SVGEGT. This chain's CDR3 is CASSFPIATGANVLTF. The CDR3 DNA reads as TGTGCCAGCAGTTTCCCGATAGCTACCGGGGCCAACGTCCTGACTTTC.

This clonotype was seen a few times. The chain couples TRBV7-9 to TRBJ2-6, with a weak D call TRBD2 (5 bases). This CDR3 comprises 18 residues. Deletions cut 5 bases from V and 2 bases from J, with 19 bases between. Germline V gene lookup returns CDR1 SEHNR and CDR2 FQNEAQ (reference sequence). CDR3 protein: CASSPWRARSPGANVLTF. Here the CDR3 DNA reads TGTGCCAGCAGCCCTTGGCGGGCAAGGAGTCCTGGGGCCAACGTCCTGACTTTC.

This chain uses TRBV20-1 with TRBJ2-6, with TRBD2 matching 9 bases. CDR3 size: 21 residues. The V segment lost 3 bases and the J segment 1 base; nucleotides outside the gene matches: 19. Germline V CDR1 and CDR2: DFQATT, SNEGSKA (reference sequence). The CDR3 DNA reads as TGCAGTGCTAGGACGCCTAGCGGGGCACAAGATTTTAGGTCTGGGGCCAACGTCCTGACTTTC. Protein: CSARTPSGAQDFRSGANVLTF.

This clonotype was seen a few times. Its ends do not fully match the called genes, so a read error is possible. The rearrangement links TRBV5-1 to TRBJ2-5, with D tentatively TRBD1 or TRBD2 (5 bases each). The CDR3 is 15 amino acids. Germline V gene sequence: CDR1 SGHRS, CDR2 YFSETQ. The CDR3: CASSLARGEQEAQYF. The CDR3 DNA reads as TGCGCCAGCAGCTTGGCGAGGGGTGAACAAGAGGCCCAGTACTTC. The complete variable domain, with remaining parts taken from reference TRBV5-1 and TRBJ2-5, reads KAGVTQTPRYLIKTRGQQVTLSCSPISGHRSVSWYQQTPGQGLQFLFEYFSETQRNKGNFPGRFSGRQFSNSRSEMNVSTLELGDSALYLCASSLARGEQEAQYFGPGTRLLVL.

At least ten counts were recorded for this clonotype. CDR3 bases: TGCAGCGTTTTGGCTAGCCAAGAGACCCAGTACTTC. This gives the protein CSVLASQETQYF. This rearrangement joins TRBV29-1 to TRBJ2-5; no reliable D call. With 5 bases removed from V and 1 base from J, the gap between germline ends came to 8 bases. Germline lookup yields CDR1 SQVTM and CDR2 ANQGSEA. This CDR3 spans 12 amino acids.